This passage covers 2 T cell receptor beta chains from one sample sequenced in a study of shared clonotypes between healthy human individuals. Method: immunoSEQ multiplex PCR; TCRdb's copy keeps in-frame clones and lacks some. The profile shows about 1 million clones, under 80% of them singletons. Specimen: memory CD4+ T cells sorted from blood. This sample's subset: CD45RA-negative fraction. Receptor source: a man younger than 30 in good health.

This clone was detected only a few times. For the CDR3, the DNA is TGCGCCAGCAGACGTAGTCGGACTAGCGGAAGCACAGATACGCAGTATTTT. The encoded protein is CASRRSRTSGSTDTQYF. The rearrangement links TRBV4-1 to TRBJ2-3, with 10 bases fitting TRBD2. J lost 0 bases, V lost 6 bases, and 9 bases had no gene match. Germline V gene lookup returns CDR1 MGHRA and CDR2 YSYEKL. The CDR3 runs to 17 residues.

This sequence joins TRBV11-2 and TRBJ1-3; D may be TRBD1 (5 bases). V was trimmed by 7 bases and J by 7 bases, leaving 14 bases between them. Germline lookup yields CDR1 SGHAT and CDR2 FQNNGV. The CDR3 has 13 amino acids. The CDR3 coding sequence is TGTGCCAGCACCCCGACCGGGGGGAACACCATATATTTT. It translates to CASTPTGGNTIYF.